This is a list of T cell receptor beta chains from one sample in a study of blood T cells in healthy people across ages. In TCRdb, the 5' RACE reads were re-called with MiXCR into one record per CDR3 protein. The table lists about 1.1 million distinct CDR3 sequences, approximately 38% of them singletons. Sample: blood. The receptors originated from a young man in good health. Each CDR3 is given with its conserved first and last residue. A D gene is named only where the DNA matches it firmly. A row's size may be missing; if present it is once, few, many or a size class.

D gene: TRBD1; clone size: -; V gene: TRBV11-2; J gene: TRBJ2-2; CDR3 DNA: TGTGCCAGCAGCGAGTACAGGGGCCGAAACACCGGGGAGCTGTTTTTT; CDR3 protein: CASSEYRGRNTGELFF
D gene: -; clone size: -; V gene: TRBV7-9; J gene: TRBJ1-1; CDR3 DNA: TGTTCCAGCAGCTTAGGAGGGACACAGGCTTTCTTT; CDR3 protein: CSSSLGGTQAFF
D gene: TRBD1; clone size: -; V gene: TRBV7-2; J gene: TRBJ1-5; CDR3 DNA: TGTGCCAGCAGCTACAGGGGCCTCAATCAGCCCCAGCATTTT; CDR3 protein: CASSYRGLNQPQHF
D gene: -; clone size: few; V gene: TRBV6-6; J gene: TRBJ1-2; CDR3 DNA: TGTGCCAGCAGTTACGCCTACCAACAGGGAAGGGGCTATGGCTACACCTTC; CDR3 protein: CASSYAYQQGRGYGYTF
D gene: -; clone size: few; V gene: TRBV7-9; J gene: TRBJ2-5; CDR3 DNA: TGTGCCAGCACGACCCCCTCGGGAGAGCAGTACTTC; CDR3 protein: CASTTPSGEQYF
D gene: -; clone size: -; V gene: TRBV10-3; J gene: TRBJ2-5; CDR3 DNA: TGTGCCATCAGTGGAGCGGCAGAAGAGACCCAGTACTTC; CDR3 protein: CAISGAAEETQYF
D gene: -; clone size: few; V gene: TRBV27; J gene: TRBJ1-2; CDR3 DNA: TGTGCCAGCAGTCCCGGGGGGCGGGGGCTGACCTATGGCTACACCTTC; CDR3 protein: CASSPGGRGLTYGYTF
D gene: -; clone size: -; V gene: TRBV7-9; J gene: TRBJ2-1; CDR3 DNA: TGTGCCAGCAGCGTAGTCCCCGGTTACGAGCAGTTCTTC; CDR3 protein: CASSVVPGYEQFF
D gene: -; clone size: many; V gene: TRBV29-1; J gene: TRBJ2-5; CDR3 DNA: TGCAGCGTTGAAGTGTCGGAGACCCAGTACTTC; CDR3 protein: CSVEVSETQYF
D gene: TRBD1; clone size: few; V gene: TRBV4-2; J gene: TRBJ2-3; CDR3 DNA: TGTGCCAGCAGCCAGAGAGGGACAGGGAAGACAGATACGCAGTATTTT; CDR3 protein: CASSQRGTGKTDTQYF
D gene: -; clone size: -; V gene: TRBV15; J gene: TRBJ1-4; CDR3 DNA: TGTGCCACCAGCAGGGGTCCGGAAAAACTGTTTTTT; CDR3 protein: CATSRGPEKLFF
D gene: TRBD2; clone size: many; V gene: TRBV20-1; J gene: TRBJ2-3; CDR3 DNA: TGCAGTGCTAGTTCGACTAGCGGTCCAGGAGATACGCAGTATTTT; CDR3 protein: CSASSTSGPGDTQYF
D gene: -; clone size: few; V gene: TRBV12-3/TRBV12-4; J gene: TRBJ2-3; CDR3 DNA: TGTGCCAGCAGTTTCGGCTCACGCACAGATACGCAGTATTTT; CDR3 protein: CASSFGSRTDTQYF
D gene: -; clone size: once; V gene: TRBV9; J gene: TRBJ2-5; CDR3 DNA: TGTGCCAGCAGCGTGGGCGACGCGGAGACCCAGTACTTC; CDR3 protein: CASSVGDAETQYF
D gene: -; clone size: few; V gene: TRBV6-5; J gene: TRBJ1-2; CDR3 DNA: TGTGCCAGCAGTTTAAACGGTTTTGGCTACACCTTC; CDR3 protein: CASSLNGFGYTF
D gene: TRBD1; clone size: -; V gene: TRBV6-6; J gene: TRBJ2-3; CDR3 DNA: TGTGCCAGCACACAATCGGGACAGAGCACAGATACGCAGTATTTT; CDR3 protein: CASTQSGQSTDTQYF
D gene: TRBD1; clone size: -; V gene: TRBV9; J gene: TRBJ1-1; CDR3 DNA: TGTGCCAGCAGCCCCAGCAGGGGGGCTTTCTTT; CDR3 protein: CASSPSRGAFF
D gene: TRBD1; clone size: -; V gene: TRBV19; J gene: TRBJ1-2; CDR3 DNA: TGTGCCAGTATTGGACAGGGCCCTTATGGCTACACCTTC; CDR3 protein: CASIGQGPYGYTF
D gene: -; clone size: -; V gene: TRBV12-3/TRBV12-4; J gene: TRBJ1-1; CDR3 DNA: TGTGCCAGCCGTGGGTACCGGAACACTGAAGCTTTCTTT; CDR3 protein: CASRGYRNTEAFF
D gene: -; clone size: -; V gene: TRBV29-1; J gene: TRBJ2-1; CDR3 DNA: TGCAGCGTTGTGTCTGGAAGCTCCTACAATGAGCAGTTCTTC; CDR3 protein: CSVVSGSSYNEQFF
D gene: -; clone size: -; V gene: TRBV5-1; J gene: TRBJ2-7; CDR3 DNA: TGCGCCAGCAGCTTGGGACTGACAGGAGTCTACGAGCAGTACTTC; CDR3 protein: CASSLGLTGVYEQYF
D gene: -; clone size: -; V gene: TRBV9; J gene: TRBJ2-3; CDR3 DNA: TGTGCCAGCAGCCCAGACCTGAAGCCAGATACGCAGTATTTT; CDR3 protein: CASSPDLKPDTQYF
D gene: -; clone size: -; V gene: TRBV3-1; J gene: TRBJ1-1; CDR3 DNA: TGTGCCAGCAGCCCTCAGACCTATTGGGCTGAAGCTTTCTTT; CDR3 protein: CASSPQTYWAEAFF
D gene: -; clone size: many; V gene: TRBV5-1; J gene: TRBJ2-3; CDR3 DNA: TGCGCCAGCAGCTTGGCGACTAGTTATAGCACAGATACGCAGTATTTT; CDR3 protein: CASSLATSYSTDTQYF
D gene: TRBD1; clone size: few; V gene: TRBV20-1; J gene: TRBJ1-2; CDR3 DNA: TGCAGTGCTAGCCCAGGACAGGGGGCGATTTATGGCTACACCTTC; CDR3 protein: CSASPGQGAIYGYTF
D gene: -; clone size: -; V gene: TRBV27; J gene: TRBJ2-7; CDR3 DNA: TGTGCCAGCAGTTTCAACTGGAGACACGAGCAGTACTTC; CDR3 protein: CASSFNWRHEQYF
D gene: TRBD1; clone size: few; V gene: TRBV6-5; J gene: TRBJ2-3; CDR3 DNA: TGTGCCAGCAGTAGGGGACAGACCTACACAGATACGCAGTATTTT; CDR3 protein: CASSRGQTYTDTQYF
D gene: TRBD1; clone size: -; V gene: TRBV7-2; J gene: TRBJ1-1; CDR3 DNA: TGTGCCAGCGGCCCGCGACAGGGACCCACTGAAGCTTTCTTT; CDR3 protein: CASGPRQGPTEAFF
D gene: TRBD1; clone size: -; V gene: TRBV12-3/TRBV12-4; J gene: TRBJ2-7; CDR3 DNA: TGTGCCAGCAGTACAGGGGGCATCTACGAGCAGTACTTC; CDR3 protein: CASSTGGIYEQYF
D gene: TRBD1; clone size: -; V gene: TRBV7-2; J gene: TRBJ1-5; CDR3 DNA: TGTGCCAACAGCCGGGAGGGGACAGATAATCAGCCCCAGCATTTT; CDR3 protein: CANSREGTDNQPQHF
D gene: -; clone size: few; V gene: TRBV27; J gene: TRBJ2-3; CDR3 DNA: TGTGCCAGCGGCCACACGAAGGGTTCGAATACGCAGTATTTT; CDR3 protein: CASGHTKGSNTQYF
D gene: -; clone size: -; V gene: TRBV20-1; J gene: TRBJ2-2; CDR3 DNA: TGCAGTGCTAGAGAAGGCCAGTCCACCGGGGAGCTGTTTTTT; CDR3 protein: CSAREGQSTGELFF
D gene: -; clone size: -; V gene: TRBV12-3/TRBV12-4; J gene: TRBJ1-5; CDR3 DNA: TGTGCCAGCAGTTTTAGGCCTCAAGATAGCAATCAGCCCCAGCATTTT; CDR3 protein: CASSFRPQDSNQPQHF
D gene: -; clone size: -; V gene: TRBV5-4; J gene: TRBJ2-4; CDR3 DNA: TGTGCCAGCAGCATAACTAGCTCCATTCAGTACTTC; CDR3 protein: CASSITSSIQYF